The 4 T cell receptor beta chains listed next were all sequenced from one sample in a study of immune evolution from preneoplasia to lung adenocarcinoma (dated by TCRdb to about 2021). The library was produced with the immunoSEQ multiplex PCR assay. The table was pulled from immuneACCESS by TCRdb, which kept in-frame rearrangements only. Such tables lose some clones; where checked, under half of the loss comes from unresolved V genes, and the rest has no known cause. The sample table records approximately 17,000 clones; around nine tenths of these occur just once. 2% to 3% of the sample comes from the top ten. Specimen: FFPE invasive lung adenocarcinoma tissue. Reading the label with the study, this specimen's cell subset or site is: frankly invasive lung adenocarcinoma (ADC). These receptors originate from a person aged 65 to 85 with invasive lung adenocarcinoma.

The chain has TRBV18 and TRBJ2-3; D remains ambiguous. The CDR3 consists of 13 residues. Germline lookup yields CDR1 KGHSH and CDR2 LQKENI. V dropped 6 bases and J dropped 2 bases, with 9 bases sitting between them. The CDR3 protein is CASSQRNTDTQYF. In DNA, the CDR3 is TGTGCCAGCTCCCAAAGGAACACAGATACGCAGTATTTT. Looking up the rest from reference TRBV18 and TRBJ2-3 gives the full variable domain: NAGVMQNPRHLVRRRGQEARLRCSPMKGHSHVYWYRQLPEEGLKFMVYLQKENIIDESGMPKERFSAEFPKEGPSILRIQQVVRGDSAAYFCASSQRNTDTQYFGPGTRLTVL.

The chain carries TRBV10-2 and TRBJ2-2, with no clear D. The V gene's germline CDR1 is WSHSY and CDR2 SAAADI. Trimming took off 6 bases at V and 0 bases at J, with 11 bases between the two ends. CDR3 length: 15 residues. The CDR3 spells CASRTPSANTGELFF. DNA for the CDR3: TGCGCCAGCAGGACTCCGAGCGCGAACACCGGGGAGCTGTTTTTT.

The chain combines TRBV18 with TRBJ2-1; TRBD2 matches 10 bases. Trimming removed 2 bases from V and 7 bases from J; junction bases left unmatched: 17. The CDR3 length is 19 residues. The germline gives CDR1 KGHSH, CDR2 LQKENI. The CDR3 protein is CASSPWASGSTEMGNEQFF. The CDR3 DNA reads TGTGCCAGCTCACCATGGGCTAGCGGGAGTACCGAAATGGGGAATGAGCAGTTCTTC.

The chain combines TRBV18 with TRBJ2-7; 11 nucleotides match TRBD2. The germline V gene has CDR1 KGHSH and CDR2 LQKENI. This CDR3 is built from 14 residues. The V and J ends lost 1 base and 5 bases, in that order; junction bases with no gene match: 1. The CDR3 DNA is TGTGCCAGCTCACCACTACTAGCGGGAGACGAGCAGTACTTC. Protein: CASSPLLAGDEQYF.